A selection of T cell receptor beta chains follows, all from one sample in a study of Graves' ophthalmopathy and Graves' hyperthyroidism. Each CDR3 protein gets one entry after TCRdb re-called the multiplex PCR reads with MiXCR. The sample lists 650,000 to 900,000 distinct CDR3 sequences, about 44% occurring once. Sequences were obtained from peripheral blood. Source of these receptors: an adult man with Graves' ophthalmopathy. The CDR3 runs from the conserved cysteine through the conserved F or W. A D gene is named only where the DNA matches it firmly. Size is omitted from some rows. Given values are once, few, many or a class for expanded clones.

cdr3_aa cdr3_nt j_call v_call clone_size d_call
CASSPPLDFQETQYF TGTGCCAGCTCACCACCTCTGGACTTTCAAGAGACCCAGTACTTC TRBJ2-5 TRBV11-2 NA NA
CASSFASWQGWETQYF TGTGCCAGCAGCTTCGCAAGTTGGCAGGGTTGGGAGACCCAGTACTTC TRBJ2-5 TRBV7-9 NA NA
CASSLRQSYGYTF TGTGCCAGCAGTTTAAGACAGAGCTATGGCTACACCTTC TRBJ1-2 TRBV27 few NA
CASSVGGGLDGYTF TGTGCCAGCAGCGTAGGAGGGGGGCTAGATGGCTACACCTTC TRBJ1-2 TRBV9 once NA
CASSFSVSETQYF TGTGCCAGCTCTTTTTCTGTTTCGGAGACCCAGTACTTC TRBJ2-5 TRBV6-5 NA NA
CATSNSGTAYGYTF TGTGCCACCAGCAATAGCGGGACAGCCTATGGCTACACCTTC TRBJ1-2 TRBV15 once TRBD1
CSANDKDNSPLHF TGCAGTGCAAACGACAAGGATAATTCACCCCTCCACTTT TRBJ1-6 TRBV20-1 many NA
CASSLVGIYEQYF TGTGCCAGCAGCTTGGTCGGGATCTACGAGCAGTACTTC TRBJ2-7 TRBV5-8 many NA
CASSKGHLLAEAFF TGTGCCAGCAGTAAGGGACACCTCCTCGCTGAAGCTTTCTTT TRBJ1-1 TRBV6-5 few NA
CARSPAGVSREQYF TGTGCTAGAAGTCCAGCGGGAGTATCGAGGGAGCAGTACTTC TRBJ2-7 TRBV11-1 NA TRBD2
CASSQGQGGQETQYF TGTGCCAGCAGCCAGGGACAGGGGGGCCAAGAGACCCAGTACTTC TRBJ2-5 TRBV2 NA TRBD1
CASSPEGQGVYEQYF TGTGCCAGCAGTCCGGAGGGACAGGGGGTCTACGAGCAGTACTTC TRBJ2-7 TRBV9 once TRBD1
CAISEVSGSNTEAFF TGTGCCATCAGTGAGGTCTCTGGGAGCAACACTGAAGCTTTCTTT TRBJ1-1 TRBV10-3 many NA
CASSMGTELSYEQYF TGTGCCAGTAGTATGGGGACAGAACTTTCCTACGAGCAGTACTTC TRBJ2-7 TRBV19 few TRBD1
CASSSRHNMNTEAFF TGTGCCAGCAGTTCGAGACATAACATGAACACTGAAGCTTTCTTT TRBJ1-1 TRBV2 NA NA
CSAPRGNYGYTF TGCAGTGCCCCAAGGGGTAACTATGGCTACACCTTC TRBJ1-2 TRBV20-1 few NA
CASSFEGILNNSPLHF TGTGCCAGCAGCTTTGAGGGCATTCTTAATAATTCACCCCTCCACTTT TRBJ1-6 TRBV7-2 NA NA
CAISGTGVVNNSPLHF TGTGCCATCAGTGGGACAGGGGTAGTAAATAATTCACCCCTCCACTTT TRBJ1-6 TRBV10-3 many TRBD1
CASSRAGGAYEKLFF TGTGCCAGCAGCCGCGCAGGGGGCGCGTATGAAAAACTGTTTTTT TRBJ1-4 TRBV14 few TRBD1
CASSDRRNTEAFF TGCGCCAGCAGTGACAGGAGGAACACTGAAGCTTTCTTT TRBJ1-1 TRBV25-1 many NA
CASSFGRTNYGYTF TGTGCCAGCAGCTTCGGGAGGACTAACTATGGCTACACCTTC TRBJ1-2 TRBV7-9 many NA
CSASPWTGGQTQYF TGCAGTGCTAGCCCCTGGACAGGGGGCCAGACCCAGTACTTC TRBJ2-5 TRBV20-1 NA TRBD1
CASSISGGAEETQYF TGTGCCAGTAGTATTAGCGGGGGGGCCGAGGAGACCCAGTACTTC TRBJ2-5 TRBV19 NA TRBD2
CASSLAWTISYEQYF TGTGCCAGCAGCTTAGCGTGGACAATCTCCTACGAGCAGTACTTC TRBJ2-7 TRBV7-8 many NA
CASSEVPGGVENGYTF TGTGCCAGCAGTGAAGTTCCAGGGGGGGTTGAGAATGGCTACACCTTC TRBJ1-2 TRBV6-1 NA TRBD1
CSVASGPKEGKLFF TGCAGCGTTGCCTCGGGGCCGAAAGAGGGGAAACTGTTTTTT TRBJ1-4 TRBV29-1 NA NA
CASSLEETRFYF TGTGCCAGCAGCTTAGAAGAGACTAGGTTCTACTTC TRBJ2-7 TRBV7-9 few NA
CTSSLAGGPETQYF TGTACCAGCAGCTTAGCGGGGGGGCCCGAGACCCAGTACTTC TRBJ2-5 TRBV11-2 NA TRBD2
CASSSTEDTGANVLTF TGTGCCAGCAGCTCGACAGAGGACACTGGGGCCAACGTCCTGACTTTC TRBJ2-6 TRBV7-9 NA NA
CASRDPGVGYGYTF TGTGCCAGCAGGGATCCAGGGGTAGGCTATGGCTACACCTTC TRBJ1-2 TRBV2 few NA
CVSSVLSGGAEGYEQYF TGTGTCAGCAGCGTTCTTAGCGGGGGGGCCGAGGGCTACGAGCAGTACTTC TRBJ2-7 TRBV7-9 NA TRBD2
CATSRPGQGGEQYF TGTGCCACCAGCAGACCGGGACAGGGAGGCGAGCAGTACTTC TRBJ2-7 TRBV15 many TRBD1